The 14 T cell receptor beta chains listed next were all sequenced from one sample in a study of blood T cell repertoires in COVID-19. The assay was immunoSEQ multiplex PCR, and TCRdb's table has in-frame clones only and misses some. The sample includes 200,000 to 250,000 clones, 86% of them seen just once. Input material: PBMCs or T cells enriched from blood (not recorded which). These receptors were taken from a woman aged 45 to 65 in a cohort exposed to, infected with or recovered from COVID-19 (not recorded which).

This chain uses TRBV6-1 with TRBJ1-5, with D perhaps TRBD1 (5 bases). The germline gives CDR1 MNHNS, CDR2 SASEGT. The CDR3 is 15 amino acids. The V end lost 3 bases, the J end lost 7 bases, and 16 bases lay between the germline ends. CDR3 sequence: CASSEGVGGTQPQHF. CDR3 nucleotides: TGTGCCAGCAGTGAGGGGGTGGGAGGGACCCAGCCCCAGCATTTT.

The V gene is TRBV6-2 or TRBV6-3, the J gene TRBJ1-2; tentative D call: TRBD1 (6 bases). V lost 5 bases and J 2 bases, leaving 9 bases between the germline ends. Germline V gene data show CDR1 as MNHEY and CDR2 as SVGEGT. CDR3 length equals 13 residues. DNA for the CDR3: TGTGCCAGCAGTGGAGACAGGAACTATGGCTACACCTTC. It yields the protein CASSGDRNYGYTF.

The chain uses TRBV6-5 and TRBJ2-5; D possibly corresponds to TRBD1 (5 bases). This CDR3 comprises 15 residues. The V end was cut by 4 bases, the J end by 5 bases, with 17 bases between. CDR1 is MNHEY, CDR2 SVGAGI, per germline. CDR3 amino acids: CASSSRQPEVETQYF. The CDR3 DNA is TGTGCCAGCAGTTCTCGACAGCCAGAGGTGGAGACCCAGTACTTC.

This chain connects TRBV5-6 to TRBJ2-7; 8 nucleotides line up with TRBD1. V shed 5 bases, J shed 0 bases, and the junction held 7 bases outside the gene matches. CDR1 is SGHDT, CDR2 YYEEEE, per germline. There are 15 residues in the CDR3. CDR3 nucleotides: TGTGCCAGCAGAAAAACGACAGGGGCCTCCTACGAGCAGTACTTC. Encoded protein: CASRKTTGASYEQYF.

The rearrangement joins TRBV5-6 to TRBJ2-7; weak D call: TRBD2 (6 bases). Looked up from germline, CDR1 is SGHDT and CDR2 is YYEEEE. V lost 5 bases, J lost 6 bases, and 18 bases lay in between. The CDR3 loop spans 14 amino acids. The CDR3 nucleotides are TGTGCCAGCAGACCCGCGGGACTGTCCCCCGAGCAGTACTTC. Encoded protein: CASRPAGLSPEQYF.

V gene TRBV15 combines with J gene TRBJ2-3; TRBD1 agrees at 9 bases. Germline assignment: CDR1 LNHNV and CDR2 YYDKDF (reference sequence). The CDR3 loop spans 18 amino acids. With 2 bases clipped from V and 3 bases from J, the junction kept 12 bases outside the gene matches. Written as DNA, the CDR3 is TGTGCCACCAGCAGAACCCGGACAGGGGCGGTGGGAACAGATACGCAGTATTTT. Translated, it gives CATSRTRTGAVGTDTQYF.

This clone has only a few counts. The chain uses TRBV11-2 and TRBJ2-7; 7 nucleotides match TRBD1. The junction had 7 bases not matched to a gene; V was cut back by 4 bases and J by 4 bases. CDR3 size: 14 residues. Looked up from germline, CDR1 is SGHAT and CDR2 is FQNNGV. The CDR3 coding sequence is TGTGCCAGCAGCTATGCCGGGACAGAGTACGAGCAGTACTTC. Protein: CASSYAGTEYEQYF.

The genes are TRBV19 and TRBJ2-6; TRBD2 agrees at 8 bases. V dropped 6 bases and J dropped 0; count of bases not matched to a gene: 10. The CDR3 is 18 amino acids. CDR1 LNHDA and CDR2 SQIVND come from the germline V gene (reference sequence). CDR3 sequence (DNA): TGTGCCAGTAGCGGAGGCGGGGGGACCTACTCTGGGGCCAACGTCCTGACTTTC. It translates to CASSGGGGTYSGANVLTF.

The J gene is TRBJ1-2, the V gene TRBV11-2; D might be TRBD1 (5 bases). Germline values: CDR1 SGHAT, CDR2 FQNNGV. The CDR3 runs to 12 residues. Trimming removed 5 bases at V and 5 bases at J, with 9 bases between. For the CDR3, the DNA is TGTGCCAGCAGCCCGCGGGGGTATGGCTACACCTTC. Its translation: CASSPRGYGYTF.

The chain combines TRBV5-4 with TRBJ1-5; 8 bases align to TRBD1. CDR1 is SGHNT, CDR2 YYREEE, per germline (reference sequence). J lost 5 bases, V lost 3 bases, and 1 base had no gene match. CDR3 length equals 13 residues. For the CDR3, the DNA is TGTGCCAGCAGCTCGGGACAGGATCAGCCCCAGCATTTT. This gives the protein CASSSGQDQPQHF.

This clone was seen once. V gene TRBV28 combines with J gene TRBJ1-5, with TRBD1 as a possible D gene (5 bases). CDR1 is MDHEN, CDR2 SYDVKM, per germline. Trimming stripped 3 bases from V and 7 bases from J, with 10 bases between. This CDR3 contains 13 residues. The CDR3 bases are TGTGCCAGCAGTTTTCGGCCAGGGCAGCCCCAGCATTTT. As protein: CASSFRPGQPQHF.

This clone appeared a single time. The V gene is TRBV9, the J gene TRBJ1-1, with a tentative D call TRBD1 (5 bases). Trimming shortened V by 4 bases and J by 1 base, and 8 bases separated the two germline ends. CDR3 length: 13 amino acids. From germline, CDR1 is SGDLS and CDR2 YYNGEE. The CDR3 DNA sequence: TGTGCCAGCAGCCTCCAGGGGAACACTGAAGCTTTCTTT. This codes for CASSLQGNTEAFF.

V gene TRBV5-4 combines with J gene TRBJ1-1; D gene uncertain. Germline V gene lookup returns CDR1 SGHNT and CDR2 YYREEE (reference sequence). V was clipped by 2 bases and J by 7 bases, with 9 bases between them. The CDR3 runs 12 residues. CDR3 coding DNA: TGTGCCAGCAGCTTCCCATCCGGTGAAGCTTTCTTT. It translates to CASSFPSGEAFF.

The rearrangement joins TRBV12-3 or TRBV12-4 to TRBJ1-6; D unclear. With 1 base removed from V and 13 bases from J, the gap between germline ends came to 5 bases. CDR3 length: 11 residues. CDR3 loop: CASSLVEPLHF. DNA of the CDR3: TGTGCCAGCAGTTTAGTGGAGCCCCTCCACTTT.